The rows below give T cell receptor beta chains drawn from one sample of a study of T cell responses to AZD1222 COVID-19 vaccine. TCRdb's copy holds only in-frame clones and misses some; the assay was immunoSEQ multiplex PCR. The sample holds about 140,000 clones, 89% seen once. Sequencing was performed on peripheral blood, taken on day 0 of AZD1222 vaccination. The receptors derive from an adult in good health. CDR3s include the opening cysteine and the closing phenylalanine or tryptophan.

v_call | cdr3_aa
TRBV2 | CASSRQGGAGELFF
TRBV5-6 | CASSLPGRDEAFF
TRBV7-2 | CASSFGQGGVGEQYF
TRBV5-4 | CASSKTGSGGKLFF
TRBV5-8 | CASSLVVTYEQYF
TRBV29-1 | CSVDRGLQETQYF
TRBV6-5 | CASSYGQGNSPLHF
TRBV5-8 | CASSLAPRRTGRNEQYF
TRBV2 | CASGVLLNTEAFF
TRBV29-1 | CSVVQGGNTIYF
TRBV7-3 | CASSLERNQPQHF
TRBV7-9 | CASSPQGNTIYF
TRBV28 | CASSLRGWGRETQYF
TRBV11-2 | CASSLGRDNSPLHF
TRBV6-1 | CASSEVLNRAGYTF
TRBV7-9 | CASSLLATNEKLFF
TRBV18 | CASSPRQETQYF
TRBV9 | CASSVGGNVDYGYTF
TRBV29-1 | CSVLFPPPNYGYTF
TRBV5-1 | CASSLFETGELFF
TRBV12-3/TRBV12-4 | CASSSHSTDTQYF
TRBV19 | CASSDRGPYSNQPQHF
TRBV5-1 | CASSSNFDRNDGYTF
TRBV19 | CASRKAQGTNEKLFF
TRBV2 | CASRLTGLYGYTF
TRBV21-1 | CASSQTDSLEAFF
TRBV10-1 | CASSEQSMNTEAFF
TRBV5-1 | CASSPDVSYGYTF
TRBV12-3/TRBV12-4 | CATGGVYTEAFF
TRBV6-5 | CASSRGGAINYGYTF
TRBV4-1 | CASSQNGNYGYTF
TRBV7-9 | CASSLVGQGNGYTF
TRBV2 | CASSVSEPRGYGYTF
TRBV19 | CASRGRGYRAYTF
TRBV21-1 | CASSKRGGLGETQYF
TRBV18 | CASSPQVGDEQYF
TRBV7-2 | CASSPYTDTQYF
TRBV30 | CAGVVGSYLGTEAFF
TRBV28 | CASSPQPGTGEREAFF
TRBV10-2 | CASSERGNTEAFF
TRBV12-5 | CASVQGRGYGYTF
TRBV5-1 | CASSSNPGVSGANVLTF
TRBV18 | CASSPPRGEDQNTEAFF
TRBV5-6 | CASSRLDSFYYEQYF
TRBV4-1 | CASSRGQNKNIQYF
TRBV4-1 | CASSQAGRTEAFF
TRBV5-1 | CASSLVGLARDEQYF
TRBV24-1 | CATSDSAVSDTQYF
TRBV5-1 | CASSFPESTGELFF
TRBV18 | CASSPPSRGWGEQYF
TRBV12-5 | CASGWGLGRTDTQYF
TRBV11-2 | CASSLDEGWQGAEAFF
TRBV6-1 | CASSEAAGVGNQPQHF
TRBV5-1 | CASSTTTGNNSPLHF
TRBV15 | CATSGGFSYEQYF